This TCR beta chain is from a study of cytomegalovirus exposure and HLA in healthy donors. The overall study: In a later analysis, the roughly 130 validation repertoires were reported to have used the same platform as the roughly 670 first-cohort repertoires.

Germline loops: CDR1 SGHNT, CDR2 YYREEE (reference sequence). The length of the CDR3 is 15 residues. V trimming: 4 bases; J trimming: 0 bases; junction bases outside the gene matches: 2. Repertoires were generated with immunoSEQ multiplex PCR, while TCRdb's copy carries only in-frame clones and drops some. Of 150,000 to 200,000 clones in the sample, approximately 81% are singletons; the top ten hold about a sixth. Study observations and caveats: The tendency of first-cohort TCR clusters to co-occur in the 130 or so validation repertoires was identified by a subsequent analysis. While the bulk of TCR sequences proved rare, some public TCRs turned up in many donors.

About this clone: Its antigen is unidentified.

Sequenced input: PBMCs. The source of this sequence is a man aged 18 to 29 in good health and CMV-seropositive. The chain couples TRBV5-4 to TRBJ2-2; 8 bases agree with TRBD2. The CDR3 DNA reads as TGTGCCAGCAGCAGCGGGGGCGCGAACACCGGGGAGCTGTTTTTT. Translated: CASSSGGANTGELFF. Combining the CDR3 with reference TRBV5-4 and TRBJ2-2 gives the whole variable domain ETGVTQSPTHLIKTRGQQVTLRCSSQSGHNTVSWYQQALGQGPQFIFQYYREEENGRGNFPPRFSGLQFPNYSSELNVNALELDDSALYLCASSSGGANTGELFFGEGSRLTVL.